A selection of T cell receptor beta chains follows, all from one sample in a study of technical replicates of blood from several donors. Only in-frame clones appear in the TCRdb table, and some are missing; sequencing was by immunoSEQ multiplex PCR. The sample has tens of thousands of clones; approximately 92% are singletons. What was sequenced was T cells isolated from PBMCs. These receptors were taken from a human donor in good health. The CDR3 runs from the conserved cysteine through the conserved F or W. D genes are given only for firm matches.

>TRBJ1-5|TRBV6-4|.
CASSEDCGCSNQPQHF
>TRBJ2-7|TRBV9|.
CASSVDHRVPDEQYF
>TRBJ1-2|TRBV9|TRBD1
CASSGQGGGYGYTF
>TRBJ2-7|TRBV11-2|.
CASSPRSDSYEQYF
>TRBJ1-1|TRBV2|TRBD1
CASKGQANTEAFF
>TRBJ1-2|TRBV7-3|TRBD1
CASSPQGSNYGYTF
>TRBJ2-1|TRBV5-1|TRBD1
CASSPGQGEPNEQFF
>TRBJ2-1|TRBV19|TRBD1
CASSISTGGYNEQFF
>TRBJ1-4|TRBV19|.
CASSLLRDSSATNEKLFF
>TRBJ2-1|TRBV9|.
CASSVGGLNEQFF
>TRBJ1-1|TRBV4-2|.
CASSRGGGTEAFF
>TRBJ2-2|TRBV11-3|.
CASSLGQHNTGELFF
>TRBJ2-5|TRBV11-2|TRBD2
CASSLRLAGGETQYF
>TRBJ1-1|TRBV13|.
CASSLGQYEAFF
>TRBJ2-1|TRBV30|TRBD2
CAWSRGGRIADEQFF
>TRBJ2-1|TRBV5-1|TRBD1
CASSLEGTGGAGSYNEQFF
>TRBJ1-2|TRBV6-1|.
CASSGDTSHKDGYTF
>TRBJ2-2|TRBV11-1|TRBD2
CASSLGLAGRGELFF
>TRBJ1-4|TRBV19|.
CASSSGISEKLFF
>TRBJ2-5|TRBV6-5|TRBD1
CASSLQGAGETQYF
>TRBJ2-2|TRBV14|.
CASSQTGDTGELFF
>TRBJ1-1|TRBV7-9|.
CASSLGSGMNTEAFF
>TRBJ2-1|TRBV28|.
CASSRSPANEQFF
>TRBJ1-1|TRBV6-1|TRBD1
CASSDSYRGTNTEAFF
>TRBJ1-5|TRBV6-6|.
CASSFQGPNQPQHF
>TRBJ1-2|TRBV7-9|TRBD1
CASSLELTGHGYTF
>TRBJ1-5|TRBV6-5|.
CASRLQGNQPQHF
>TRBJ2-7|TRBV7-6|.
CASSLASGLFYEQYF
>TRBJ2-7|TRBV19|TRBD1
CASSMGQGFHEQYF
>TRBJ1-5|TRBV27|TRBD1
CATSQGVYSNQPQHF
>TRBJ2-4|TRBV6-1|.
CASSEWLAKNIQYF
>TRBJ1-4|TRBV5-1|.
CASSSLGGSPEKLFF
>TRBJ2-3|TRBV5-5|TRBD2
CASSLGGLASTDTQYF
>TRBJ2-7|TRBV19|TRBD1
CASSPGTDFYEQYF
>TRBJ1-1|TRBV14|.
CASSARVTNTEAFF
>TRBJ2-7|TRBV5-4|.
CASGFQRQGGEQYF
>TRBJ1-6|TRBV9|TRBD1
CASSAGDSPYNSPLHF
>TRBJ1-2|TRBV6-6|.
CASSSTGNYGYTF
>TRBJ1-3|TRBV30|.
CAWRAGRGLSGNTIYF
>TRBJ2-3|TRBV19|.
CASSIGVTIPSTDTQYF
>TRBJ2-7|TRBV29-1|TRBD2
CSVAPRLAGDGEQYF
>TRBJ2-5|TRBV28|TRBD1
CASSTLDRLDRAYSEETQYF
>TRBJ1-4|TRBV19|.
CASSSWRNGEKLFF
>TRBJ2-7|TRBV10-2|.
CASSGRDEQYF
>TRBJ1-4|TRBV2|.
CASIGRLNEKLFF
>TRBJ2-2|TRBV9|TRBD1
CAASQGVSTGELFF